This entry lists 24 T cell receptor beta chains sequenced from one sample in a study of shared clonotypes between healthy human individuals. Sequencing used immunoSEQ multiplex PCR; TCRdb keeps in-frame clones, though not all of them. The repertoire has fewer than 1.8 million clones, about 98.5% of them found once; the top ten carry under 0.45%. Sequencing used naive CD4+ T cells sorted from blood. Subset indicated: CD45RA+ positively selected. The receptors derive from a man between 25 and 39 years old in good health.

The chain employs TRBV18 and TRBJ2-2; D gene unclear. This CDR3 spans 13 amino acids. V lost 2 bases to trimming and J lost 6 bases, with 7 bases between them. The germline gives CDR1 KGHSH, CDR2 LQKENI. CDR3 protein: CASSPGVPGELFF. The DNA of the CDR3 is TGTGCCAGCTCACCAGGGGTTCCCGGGGAGCTGTTTTTT.

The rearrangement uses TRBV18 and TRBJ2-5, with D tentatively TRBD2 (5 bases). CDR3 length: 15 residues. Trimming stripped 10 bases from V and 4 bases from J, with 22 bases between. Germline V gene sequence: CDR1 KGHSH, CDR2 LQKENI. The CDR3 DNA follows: TGTGCCACCTCGTATGACCGGGGTTGGGGAGAGACCCAGTACTTC. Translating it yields CATSYDRGWGETQYF.

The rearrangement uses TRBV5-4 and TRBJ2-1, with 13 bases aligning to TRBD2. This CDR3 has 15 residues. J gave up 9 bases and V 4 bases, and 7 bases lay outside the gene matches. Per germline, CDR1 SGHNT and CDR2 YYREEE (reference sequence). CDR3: CASSRTSGSFGEQFF. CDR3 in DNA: TGTGCCAGCAGCCGGACTAGCGGGAGTTTCGGTGAGCAGTTCTTC. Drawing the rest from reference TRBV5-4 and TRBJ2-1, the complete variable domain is ETGVTQSPTHLIKTRGQQVTLRCSSQSGHNTVSWYQQALGQGPQFIFQYYREEENGRGNFPPRFSGLQFPNYSSELNVNALELDDSALYLCASSRTSGSFGEQFFGPGTRLTVL.

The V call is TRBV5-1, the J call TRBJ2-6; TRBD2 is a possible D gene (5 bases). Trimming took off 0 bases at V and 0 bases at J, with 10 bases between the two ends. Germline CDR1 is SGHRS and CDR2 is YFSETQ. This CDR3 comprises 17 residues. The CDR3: CASSLVGDSSGANVLTF. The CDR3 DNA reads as TGCGCCAGCAGCTTGGTCGGGGATTCCTCTGGGGCCAACGTCCTGACTTTC.

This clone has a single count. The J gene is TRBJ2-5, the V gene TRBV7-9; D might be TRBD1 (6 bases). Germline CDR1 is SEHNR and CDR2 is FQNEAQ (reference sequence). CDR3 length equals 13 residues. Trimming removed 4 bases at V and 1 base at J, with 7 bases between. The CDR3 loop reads CASSWTAQETQYF. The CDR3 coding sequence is TGTGCCAGCAGCTGGACAGCCCAAGAGACCCAGTACTTC.

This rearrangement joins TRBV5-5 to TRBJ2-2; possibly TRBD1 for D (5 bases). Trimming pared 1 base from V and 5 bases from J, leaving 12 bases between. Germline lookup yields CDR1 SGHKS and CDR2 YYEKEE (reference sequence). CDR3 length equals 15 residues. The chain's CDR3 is CASSLSRKGTGELFF. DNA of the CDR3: TGTGCCAGCAGCTTGAGTAGGAAGGGGACCGGGGAGCTGTTTTTT.

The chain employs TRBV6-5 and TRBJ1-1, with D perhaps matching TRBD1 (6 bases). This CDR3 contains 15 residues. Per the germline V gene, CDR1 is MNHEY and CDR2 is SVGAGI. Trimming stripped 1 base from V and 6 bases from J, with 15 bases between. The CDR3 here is CASSYWGREDAEAFF. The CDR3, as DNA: TGTGCCAGCAGTTACTGGGGGCGGGAGGACGCTGAAGCTTTCTTT.

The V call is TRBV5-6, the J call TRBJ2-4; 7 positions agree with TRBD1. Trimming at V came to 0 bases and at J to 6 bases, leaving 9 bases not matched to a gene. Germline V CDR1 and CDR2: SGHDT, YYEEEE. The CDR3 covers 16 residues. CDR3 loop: CASSLGQGRVGNIQYF. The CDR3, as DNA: TGTGCCAGCAGCTTGGGACAGGGACGGGTAGGAAACATTCAGTACTTC.

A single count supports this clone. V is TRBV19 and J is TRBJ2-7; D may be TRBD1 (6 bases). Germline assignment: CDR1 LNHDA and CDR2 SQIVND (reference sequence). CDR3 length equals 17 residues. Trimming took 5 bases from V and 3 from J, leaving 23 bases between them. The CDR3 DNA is TGTGCCAGTAGTCAATTTTGGCCTGGGACACCCAGCTACGAGCAGTACTTC. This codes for CASSQFWPGTPSYEQYF. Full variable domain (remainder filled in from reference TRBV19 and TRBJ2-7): DGGITQSPKYLFRKEGQNVTLSCEQNLNHDAMYWYRQDPGQGLRLIYYSQIVNDFQKGDIAEGYSVSREKKESFPLTVTSAQKNPTAFYLCASSQFWPGTPSYEQYFGPGTRLTVT.

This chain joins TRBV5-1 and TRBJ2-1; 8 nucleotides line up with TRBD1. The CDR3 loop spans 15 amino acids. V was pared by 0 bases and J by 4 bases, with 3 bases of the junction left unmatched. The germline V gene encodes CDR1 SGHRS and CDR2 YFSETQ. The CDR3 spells CASSLGGQAYNEQFF. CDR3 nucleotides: TGCGCCAGCAGCTTGGGGGGACAGGCTTACAATGAGCAGTTCTTC.

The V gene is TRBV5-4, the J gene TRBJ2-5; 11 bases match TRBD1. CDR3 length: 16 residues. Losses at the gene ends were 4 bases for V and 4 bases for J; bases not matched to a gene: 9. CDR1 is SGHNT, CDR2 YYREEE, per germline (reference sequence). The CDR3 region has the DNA TGTGCCAGCAGCAGCCCGGGACAGGGGGTGGGAGAGACCCAGTACTTC. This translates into CASSSPGQGVGETQYF.

The CDR3 sequence is CASSLGHTTGLSYEQYF. In DNA, the CDR3 is TGTGCCAGCAGCTTAGGCCATACGACAGGGCTCTCCTACGAGCAGTACTTC. The rearrangement joins TRBV7-9 to TRBJ2-7; TRBD1 matches 7 bases. This CDR3 spans 17 amino acids. V trimming: 1 base; J trimming: 0 bases; junction bases outside the gene matches: 9. CDR1 and CDR2 from the germline V gene are SEHNR and FQNEAQ (reference sequence).

In DNA, the CDR3 is TGTGCCTGGAGTTTACAAAACACAGATACGCAGTATTTT. Translating it yields CAWSLQNTDTQYF. The chain uses TRBV30 and TRBJ2-3; no clear D. CDR3 length: 13 amino acids. Trimming stripped 2 bases from V and 2 bases from J, with 8 bases between. Per the germline V gene, CDR1 is GTSNPN and CDR2 is SVGIG (reference sequence). Full variable domain (outside the CDR3, taken from reference TRBV30 and TRBJ2-3): SQTIHQWPATLVQPVGSPLSLECTVEGTSNPNLYWYRQAAGRGLQLLFYSVGIGQISSEVPQNLSASRPQDRQFILSSKKLLLSDSGFYLCAWSLQNTDTQYFGPGTRLTVL.

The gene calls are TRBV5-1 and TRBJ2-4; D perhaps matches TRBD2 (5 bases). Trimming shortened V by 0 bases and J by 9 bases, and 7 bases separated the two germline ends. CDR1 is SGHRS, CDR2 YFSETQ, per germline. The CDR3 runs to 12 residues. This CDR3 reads CASSLGRGIQYF. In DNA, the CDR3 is TGCGCCAGCAGCTTGGGACGGGGCATTCAGTACTTC. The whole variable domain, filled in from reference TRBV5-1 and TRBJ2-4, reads KAGVTQTPRYLIKTRGQQVTLSCSPISGHRSVSWYQQTPGQGLQFLFEYFSETQRNKGNFPGRFSGRQFSNSRSEMNVSTLELGDSALYLCASSLGRGIQYFGAGTRLSVL.

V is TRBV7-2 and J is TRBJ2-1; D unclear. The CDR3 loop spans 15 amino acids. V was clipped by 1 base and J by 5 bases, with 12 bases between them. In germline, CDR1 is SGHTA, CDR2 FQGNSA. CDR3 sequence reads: CASSLGPARDNEQFF. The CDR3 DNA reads TGTGCCAGCAGCTTAGGCCCCGCACGGGACAATGAGCAGTTCTTC.

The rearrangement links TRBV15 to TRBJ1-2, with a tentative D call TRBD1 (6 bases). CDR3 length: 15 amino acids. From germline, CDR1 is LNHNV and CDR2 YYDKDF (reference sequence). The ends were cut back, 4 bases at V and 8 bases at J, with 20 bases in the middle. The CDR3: CATSTRLGGQRGYTF. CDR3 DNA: TGTGCCACCAGCACCCGTCTAGGGGGACAAAGGGGCTACACCTTC. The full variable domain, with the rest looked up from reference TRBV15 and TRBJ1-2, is DAMVIQNPRYQVTQFGKPVTLSCSQTLNHNVMYWYQQKSSQAPKLLFHYYDKDFNNEADTPDNFQSRRPNTSFCFLDIRSPGLGDTAMYLCATSTRLGGQRGYTFGSGTRLTVV.

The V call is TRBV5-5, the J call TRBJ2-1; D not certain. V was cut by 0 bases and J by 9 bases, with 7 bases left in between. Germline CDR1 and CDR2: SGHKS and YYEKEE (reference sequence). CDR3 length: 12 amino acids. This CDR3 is CASSLGVAEQFF. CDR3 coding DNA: TGTGCCAGCAGCTTGGGAGTGGCTGAGCAGTTCTTC. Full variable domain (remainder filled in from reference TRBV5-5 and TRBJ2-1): DAGVTQSPTHLIKTRGQQVTLRCSPISGHKSVSWYQQVLGQGPQFIFQYYEKEERGRGNFPDRFSARQFPNYSSELNVNALLLGDSALYLCASSLGVAEQFFGPGTRLTVL.

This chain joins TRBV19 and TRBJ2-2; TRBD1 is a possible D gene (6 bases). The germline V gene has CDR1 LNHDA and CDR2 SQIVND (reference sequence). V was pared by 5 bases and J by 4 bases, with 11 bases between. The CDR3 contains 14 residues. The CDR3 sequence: CASSLDRRTGELFF. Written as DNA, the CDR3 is TGTGCCAGTAGTCTCGACAGGCGCACCGGGGAGCTGTTTTTT.

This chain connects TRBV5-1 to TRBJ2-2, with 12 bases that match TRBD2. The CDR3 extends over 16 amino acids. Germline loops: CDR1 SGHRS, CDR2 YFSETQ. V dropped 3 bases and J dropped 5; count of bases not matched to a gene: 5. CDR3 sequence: CASSSSSGRDTGELFF. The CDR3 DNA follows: TGCGCCAGCAGCTCCTCTAGCGGGAGGGATACCGGGGAGCTGTTTTTT. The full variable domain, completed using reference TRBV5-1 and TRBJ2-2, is KAGVTQTPRYLIKTRGQQVTLSCSPISGHRSVSWYQQTPGQGLQFLFEYFSETQRNKGNFPGRFSGRQFSNSRSEMNVSTLELGDSALYLCASSSSSGRDTGELFFGEGSRLTVL.

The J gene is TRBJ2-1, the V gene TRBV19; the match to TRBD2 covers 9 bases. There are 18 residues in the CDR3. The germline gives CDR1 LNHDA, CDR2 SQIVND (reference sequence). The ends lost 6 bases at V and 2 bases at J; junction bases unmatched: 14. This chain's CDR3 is CASSQTPQGLAPYNEQFF. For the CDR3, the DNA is TGTGCCAGTAGCCAAACACCCCAGGGACTAGCACCCTACAATGAGCAGTTCTTC.

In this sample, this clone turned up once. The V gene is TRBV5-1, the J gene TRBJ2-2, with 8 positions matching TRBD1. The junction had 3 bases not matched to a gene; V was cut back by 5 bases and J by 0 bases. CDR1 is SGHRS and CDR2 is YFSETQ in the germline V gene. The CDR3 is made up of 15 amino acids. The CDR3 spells CASRDRATNTGELFF. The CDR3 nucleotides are TGCGCCAGCAGGGACAGGGCAACGAACACCGGGGAGCTGTTTTTT.

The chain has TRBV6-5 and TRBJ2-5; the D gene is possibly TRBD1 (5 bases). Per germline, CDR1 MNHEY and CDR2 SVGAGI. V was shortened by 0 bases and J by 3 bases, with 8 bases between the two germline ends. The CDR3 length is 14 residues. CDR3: CASSYSAGKETQYF. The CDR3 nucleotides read TGTGCCAGCAGTTACTCGGCAGGGAAAGAGACCCAGTACTTC.

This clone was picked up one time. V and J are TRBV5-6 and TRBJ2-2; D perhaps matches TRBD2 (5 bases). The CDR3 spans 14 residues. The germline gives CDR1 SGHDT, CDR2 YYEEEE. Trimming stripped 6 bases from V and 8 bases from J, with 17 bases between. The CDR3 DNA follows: TGTGCCAGCACGTTAGATACCGGGAAAGGGGAGCTGTTTTTT. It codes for CASTLDTGKGELFF.

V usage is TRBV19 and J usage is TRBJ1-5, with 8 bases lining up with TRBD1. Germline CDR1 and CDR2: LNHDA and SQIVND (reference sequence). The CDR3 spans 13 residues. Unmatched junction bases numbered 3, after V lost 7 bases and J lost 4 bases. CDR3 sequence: CASMDRANQPQHF. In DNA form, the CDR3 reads TGTGCCAGTATGGACAGGGCGAATCAGCCCCAGCATTTT.